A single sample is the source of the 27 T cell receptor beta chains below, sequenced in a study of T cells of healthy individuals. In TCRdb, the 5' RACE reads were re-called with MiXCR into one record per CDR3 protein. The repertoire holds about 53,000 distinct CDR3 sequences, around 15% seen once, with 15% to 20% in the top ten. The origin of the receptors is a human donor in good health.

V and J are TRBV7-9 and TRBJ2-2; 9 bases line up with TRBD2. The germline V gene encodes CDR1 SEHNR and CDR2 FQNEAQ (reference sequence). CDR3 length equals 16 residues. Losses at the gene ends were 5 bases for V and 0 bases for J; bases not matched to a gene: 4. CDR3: CASSNGLAPNTGELFF. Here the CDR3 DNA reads TGTGCCAGCAGCAACGGACTAGCGCCGAACACCGGGGAGCTGTTTTTT.

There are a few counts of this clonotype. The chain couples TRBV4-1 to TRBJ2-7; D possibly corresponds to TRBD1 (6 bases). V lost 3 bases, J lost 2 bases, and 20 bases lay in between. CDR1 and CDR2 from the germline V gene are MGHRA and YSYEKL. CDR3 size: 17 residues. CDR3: CASSQGTRSKNTYEQYF. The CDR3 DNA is TGCGCCAGCAGCCAGGGGACACGCTCTAAGAACACCTACGAGCAGTACTTC.

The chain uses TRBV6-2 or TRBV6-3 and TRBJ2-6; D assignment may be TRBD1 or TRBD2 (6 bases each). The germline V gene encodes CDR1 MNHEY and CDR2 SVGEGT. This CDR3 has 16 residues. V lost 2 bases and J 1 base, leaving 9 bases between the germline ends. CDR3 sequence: CASSYGGGSGANVLTF. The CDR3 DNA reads TGTGCCAGCAGTTACGGAGGGGGGTCTGGGGCCAACGTCCTGACTTTC.

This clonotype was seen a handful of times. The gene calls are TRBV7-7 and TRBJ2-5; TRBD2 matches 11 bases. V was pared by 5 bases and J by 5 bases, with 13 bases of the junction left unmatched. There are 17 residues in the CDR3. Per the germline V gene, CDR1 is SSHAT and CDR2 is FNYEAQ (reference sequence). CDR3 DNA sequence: TGTGCCAGCAGCCCAACCACTAGCGGGAGTTTTTCGGAGACCCAGTACTTC. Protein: CASSPTTSGSFSETQYF.

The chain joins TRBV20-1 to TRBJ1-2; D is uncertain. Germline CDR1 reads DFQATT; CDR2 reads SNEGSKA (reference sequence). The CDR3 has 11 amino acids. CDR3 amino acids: CSGVRVGGYTF. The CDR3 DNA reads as TGCAGCGGGGTTAGGGTAGGAGGCTACACCTTC.

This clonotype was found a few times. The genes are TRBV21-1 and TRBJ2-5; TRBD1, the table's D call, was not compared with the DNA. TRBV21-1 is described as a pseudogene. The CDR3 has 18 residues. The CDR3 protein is CASSKKAVGGESQETQYF. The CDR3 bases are TGTGCCAGCAGCAAAAAAGCAGTGGGGGGGGAAAGCCAAGAGACCCAGTACTTC.

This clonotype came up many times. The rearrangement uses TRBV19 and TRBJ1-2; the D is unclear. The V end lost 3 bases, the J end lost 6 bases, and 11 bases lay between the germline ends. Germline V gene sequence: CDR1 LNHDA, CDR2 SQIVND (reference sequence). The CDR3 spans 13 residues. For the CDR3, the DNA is TGTGCCAGTAGTATCACCGGACGGGATGGCTACACCTTC. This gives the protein CASSITGRDGYTF.

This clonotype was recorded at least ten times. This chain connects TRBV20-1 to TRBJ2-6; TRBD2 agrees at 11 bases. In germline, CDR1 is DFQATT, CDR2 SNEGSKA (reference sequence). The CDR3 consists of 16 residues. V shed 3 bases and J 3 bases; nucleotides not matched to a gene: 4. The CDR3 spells CSASTSGSSGANVLTF. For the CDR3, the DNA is TGCAGTGCTAGTACTAGCGGGAGTAGTGGGGCCAACGTCCTGACTTTC.

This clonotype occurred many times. The CDR3 nucleotides read TGTGCCAGCACCCCTGAGGGCCCCGCCCTATGGGAGCAGTTCTTC. Translation gives CASTPEGPALWEQFF. The J gene is TRBJ2-1, the V gene TRBV2; possibly TRBD2 for D (5 bases). In germline, CDR1 is SNHLY, CDR2 FYNNEI. The CDR3 length is 15 residues. Between the trimmed V and J ends, which lost 7 bases and 10 bases, there was a span of 23 bases. The variable domain in full, completed from reference TRBV2 and TRBJ2-1, reads EPEVTQTPSHQVTQMGQEVILRCVPISNHLYFYWYRQILGQKVEFLVSFYNNEISEKSEIFDDQFSVERPDGSNFTLKIRSTKLEDSAMYFCASTPEGPALWEQFFGPGTRLTVL.

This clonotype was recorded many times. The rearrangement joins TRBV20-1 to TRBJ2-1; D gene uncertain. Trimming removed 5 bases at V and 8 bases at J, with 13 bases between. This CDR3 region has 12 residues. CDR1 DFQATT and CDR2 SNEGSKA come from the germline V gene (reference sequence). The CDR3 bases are TGCAGTGCTTCCACATTAGCCGATGAGCAGTTCTTC. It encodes CSASTLADEQFF.

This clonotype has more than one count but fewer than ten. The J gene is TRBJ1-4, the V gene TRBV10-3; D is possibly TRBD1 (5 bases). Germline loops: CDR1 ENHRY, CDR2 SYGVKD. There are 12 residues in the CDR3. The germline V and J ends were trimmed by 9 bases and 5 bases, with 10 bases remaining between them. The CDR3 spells CAMGGGNEKLFF. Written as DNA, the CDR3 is TGTGCCATGGGCGGGGGAAATGAAAAACTGTTTTTT.

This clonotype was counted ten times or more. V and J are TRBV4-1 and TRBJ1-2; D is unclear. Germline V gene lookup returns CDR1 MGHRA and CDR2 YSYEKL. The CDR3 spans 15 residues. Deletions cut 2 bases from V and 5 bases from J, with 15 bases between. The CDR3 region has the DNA TGCGCCAGCAGCCAACCCGGGGTGGGGAGTTATGGCTACACCTTC. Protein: CASSQPGVGSYGYTF.

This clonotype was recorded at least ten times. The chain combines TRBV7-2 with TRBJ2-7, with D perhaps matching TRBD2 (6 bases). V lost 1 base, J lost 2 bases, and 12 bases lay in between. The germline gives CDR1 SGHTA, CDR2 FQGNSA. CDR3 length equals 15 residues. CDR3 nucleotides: TGTGCCAGCAGCTTAGGCCGCGGGACGGCCTACGAGCAGTACTTC. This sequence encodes CASSLGRGTAYEQYF.

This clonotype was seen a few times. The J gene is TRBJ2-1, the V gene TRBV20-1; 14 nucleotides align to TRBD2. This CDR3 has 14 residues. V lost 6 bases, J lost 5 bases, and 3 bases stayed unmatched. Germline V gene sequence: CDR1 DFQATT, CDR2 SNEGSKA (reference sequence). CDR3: CSATTSGGDNEQFF. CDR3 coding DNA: TGCAGTGCCACGACTAGCGGGGGGGACAATGAGCAGTTCTTC.

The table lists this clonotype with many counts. In DNA form, the CDR3 reads TGCGCCAGCAGCCAAGACGGAGGGACCAACTATGGCTACACCTTC. It is translated as CASSQDGGTNYGYTF. The V gene is TRBV4-3, the J gene TRBJ1-2; a weak D match, TRBD1 (5 bases). The germline V gene has CDR1 LGHNA and CDR2 YSLEER. Trimming stripped 0 bases from V and 2 bases from J, with 10 bases between. The length of the CDR3 is 15 residues.

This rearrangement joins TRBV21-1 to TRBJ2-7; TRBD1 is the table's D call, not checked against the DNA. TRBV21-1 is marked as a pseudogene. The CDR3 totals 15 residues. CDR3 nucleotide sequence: TGTGCCAGCAGCAAACGACGGCGGGGGATGTGGGAGCAGTACTTC. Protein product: CASSKRRRGMWEQYF.

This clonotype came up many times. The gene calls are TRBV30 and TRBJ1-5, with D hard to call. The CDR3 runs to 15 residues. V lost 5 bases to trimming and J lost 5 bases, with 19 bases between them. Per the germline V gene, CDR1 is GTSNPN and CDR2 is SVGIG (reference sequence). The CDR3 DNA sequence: TGTGCCTGGGACCAGGCTCCGAGCAGCGATCAGCCCCAGCATTTT. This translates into CAWDQAPSSDQPQHF. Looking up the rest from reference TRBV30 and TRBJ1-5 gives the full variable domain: SQTIHQWPATLVQPVGSPLSLECTVEGTSNPNLYWYRQAAGRGLQLLFYSVGIGQISSEVPQNLSASRPQDRQFILSSKKLLLSDSGFYLCAWDQAPSSDQPQHFGDGTRLSIL.

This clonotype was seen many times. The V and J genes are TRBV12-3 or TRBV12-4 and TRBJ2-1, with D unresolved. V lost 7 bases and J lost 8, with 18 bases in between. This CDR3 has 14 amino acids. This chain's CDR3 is CASTPRAGRDEQFF. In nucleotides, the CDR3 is TGTGCCAGCACCCCCAGAGCTGGGCGCGATGAGCAGTTCTTC.

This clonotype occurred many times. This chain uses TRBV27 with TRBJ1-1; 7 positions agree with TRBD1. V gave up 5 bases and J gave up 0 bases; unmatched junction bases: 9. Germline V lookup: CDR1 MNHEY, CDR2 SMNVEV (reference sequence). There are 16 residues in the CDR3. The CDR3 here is CASSRTGGFMNTEAFF. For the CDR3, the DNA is TGTGCCAGCAGTCGGACAGGAGGATTCATGAACACTGAAGCTTTCTTT.

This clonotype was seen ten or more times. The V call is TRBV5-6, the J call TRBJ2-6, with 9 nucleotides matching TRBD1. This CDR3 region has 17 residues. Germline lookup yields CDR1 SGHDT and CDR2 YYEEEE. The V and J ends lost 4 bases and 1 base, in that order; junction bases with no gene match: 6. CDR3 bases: TGTGCCAGCAGCACGGGACAGGGTGAATCTGGGGCCAACGTCCTGACTTTC. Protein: CASSTGQGESGANVLTF.

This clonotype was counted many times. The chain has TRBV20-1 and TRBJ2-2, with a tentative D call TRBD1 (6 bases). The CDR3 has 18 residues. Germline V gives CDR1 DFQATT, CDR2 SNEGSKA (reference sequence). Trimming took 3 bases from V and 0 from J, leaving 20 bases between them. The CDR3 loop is CSARGATGDVANTGELFF. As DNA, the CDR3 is TGCAGTGCTAGGGGGGCTACTGGGGACGTCGCGAACACCGGGGAGCTGTTTTTT.

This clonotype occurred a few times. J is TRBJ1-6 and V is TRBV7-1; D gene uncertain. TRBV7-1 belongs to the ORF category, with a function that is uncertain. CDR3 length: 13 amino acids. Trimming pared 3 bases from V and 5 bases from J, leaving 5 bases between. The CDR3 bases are TGTGCCAGCAGCTCCACGCATAATTCACCCCTCCACTTT. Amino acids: CASSSTHNSPLHF.

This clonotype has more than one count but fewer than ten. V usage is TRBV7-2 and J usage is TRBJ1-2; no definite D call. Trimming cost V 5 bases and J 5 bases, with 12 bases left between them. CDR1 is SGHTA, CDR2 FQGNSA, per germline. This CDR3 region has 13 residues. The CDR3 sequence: CASSPDYLYGYTF. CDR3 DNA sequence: TGTGCCAGCAGCCCCGACTATCTTTATGGCTACACCTTC. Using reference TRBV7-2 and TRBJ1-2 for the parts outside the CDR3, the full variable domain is GAGVSQSPSNKVTEKGKDVELRCDPISGHTALYWYRQSLGQGLEFLIYFQGNSAPDKSGLPSDRFSAERTGGSVSTLTIQRTQQEDSAVYLCASSPDYLYGYTFGSGTRLTVV.

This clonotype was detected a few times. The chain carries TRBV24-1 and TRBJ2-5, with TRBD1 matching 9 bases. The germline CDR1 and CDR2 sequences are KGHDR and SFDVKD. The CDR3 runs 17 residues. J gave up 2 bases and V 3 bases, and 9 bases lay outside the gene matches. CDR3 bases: TGTGCCACCAGTGATATCACAGGGGGCCCCGCGCAAGAGACCCAGTACTTC. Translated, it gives CATSDITGGPAQETQYF.

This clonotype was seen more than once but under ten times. CDR3 sequence: CASSRIRGDTQYF. The CDR3 region has the DNA TGTGCCAGCAGCCGAATAAGGGGAGATACGCAGTATTTT. The rearrangement links TRBV6-6 to TRBJ2-3, with D tentatively TRBD1 (5 bases). Trimming removed 6 bases at V and 5 bases at J, with 12 bases between. This CDR3 comprises 13 residues. Germline loops: CDR1 MNHNY, CDR2 SVGAGI (reference sequence).

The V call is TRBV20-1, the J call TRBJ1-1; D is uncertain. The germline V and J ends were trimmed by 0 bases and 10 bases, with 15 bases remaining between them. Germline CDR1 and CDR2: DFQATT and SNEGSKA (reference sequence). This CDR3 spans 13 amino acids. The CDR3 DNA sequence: TGCAGTGCTAGAGATACACCGGGGAATCGAGCTTTCTTT. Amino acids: CSARDTPGNRAFF.

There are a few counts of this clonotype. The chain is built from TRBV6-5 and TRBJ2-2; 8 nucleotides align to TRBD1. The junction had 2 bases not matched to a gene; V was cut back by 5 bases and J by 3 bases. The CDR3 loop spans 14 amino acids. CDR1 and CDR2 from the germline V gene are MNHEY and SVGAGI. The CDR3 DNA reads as TGTGCCAGCAGTCTGACAGGGGACACCGGGGAGCTGTTTTTT. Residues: CASSLTGDTGELFF.